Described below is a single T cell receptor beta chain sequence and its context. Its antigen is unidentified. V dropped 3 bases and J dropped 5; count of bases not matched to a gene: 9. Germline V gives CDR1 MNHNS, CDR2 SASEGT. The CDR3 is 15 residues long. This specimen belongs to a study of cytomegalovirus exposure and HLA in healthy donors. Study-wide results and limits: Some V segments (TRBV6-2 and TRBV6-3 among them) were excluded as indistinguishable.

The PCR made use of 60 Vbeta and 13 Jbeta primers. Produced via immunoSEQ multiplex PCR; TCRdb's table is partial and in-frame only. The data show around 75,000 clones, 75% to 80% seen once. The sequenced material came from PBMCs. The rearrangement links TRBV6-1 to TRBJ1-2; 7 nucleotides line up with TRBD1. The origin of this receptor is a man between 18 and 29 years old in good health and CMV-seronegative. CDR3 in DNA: TGTGCCAGCAGTGACTCGACAGGGCTATGGTATGGCTACACCTTC. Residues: CASSDSTGLWYGYTF.